This T cell receptor beta chain was recovered during a study of cytotoxic CD8 clonotypes in ibrutinib-treated CLL. The CDR3 spans 15 residues. From germline, CDR1 is SEHNR and CDR2 FQNEAQ (reference sequence). The trim removed 5 bases at V and 2 bases at J, leaving 3 bases unmatched. This table comes from immunoSEQ multiplex PCR, and its TCRdb copy is limited to in-frame clones, with some not included. Of about 330,000 clones listed, roughly 70% are singletons. The source material was PBMCs, sampled after 36 months of ibrutinib treatment. The TCR was taken from a human donor with chronic lymphocytic leukemia. The chain has TRBV7-9 and TRBJ2-2; 9 bases line up with TRBD2. The CDR3 here is CASSLSGGNTGELFF. CDR3 DNA: TGTGCCAGCAGCCTTAGCGGGGGAAACACCGGGGAGCTGTTTTTT.